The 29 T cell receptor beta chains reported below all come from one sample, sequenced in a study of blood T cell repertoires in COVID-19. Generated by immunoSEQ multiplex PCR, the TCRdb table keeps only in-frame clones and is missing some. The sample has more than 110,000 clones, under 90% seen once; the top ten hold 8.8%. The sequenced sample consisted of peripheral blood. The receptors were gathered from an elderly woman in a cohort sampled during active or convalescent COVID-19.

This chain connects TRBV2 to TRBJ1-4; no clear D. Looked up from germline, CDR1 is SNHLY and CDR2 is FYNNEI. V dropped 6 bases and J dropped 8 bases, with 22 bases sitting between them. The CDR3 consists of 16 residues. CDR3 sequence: CASSPSGREGGEKLFF. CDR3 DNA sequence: TGTGCCAGCAGCCCATCTGGGAGGGAAGGAGGGGAAAAACTGTTTTTT.

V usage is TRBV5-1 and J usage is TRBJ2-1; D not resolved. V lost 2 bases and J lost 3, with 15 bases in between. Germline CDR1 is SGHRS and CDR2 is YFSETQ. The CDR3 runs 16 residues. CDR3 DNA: TGCGCCAGCAGCTTCTCAAGCCCCCGGGTCTACAATGAGCAGTTCTTC. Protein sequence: CASSFSSPRVYNEQFF.

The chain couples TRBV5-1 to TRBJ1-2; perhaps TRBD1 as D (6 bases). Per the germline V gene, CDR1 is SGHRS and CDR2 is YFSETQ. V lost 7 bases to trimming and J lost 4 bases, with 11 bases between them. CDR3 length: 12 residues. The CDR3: CASRGQSYGYTF. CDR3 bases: TGCGCCAGCCGTGGACAGTCCTATGGCTACACCTTC.

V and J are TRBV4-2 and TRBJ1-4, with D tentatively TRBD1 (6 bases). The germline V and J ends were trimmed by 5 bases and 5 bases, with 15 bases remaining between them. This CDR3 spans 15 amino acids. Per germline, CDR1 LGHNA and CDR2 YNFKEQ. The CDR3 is CASSTRTDSNEKLFF. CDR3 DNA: TGTGCCAGCAGCACCCGGACAGACTCGAATGAAAAACTGTTTTTT.

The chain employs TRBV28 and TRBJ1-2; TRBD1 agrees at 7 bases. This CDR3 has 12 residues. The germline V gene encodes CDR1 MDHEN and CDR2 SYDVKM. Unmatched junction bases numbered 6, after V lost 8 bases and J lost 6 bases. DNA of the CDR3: TGTGCCAGCCGGGACAGCCTTAATGGCTACACCTTC. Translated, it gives CASRDSLNGYTF.

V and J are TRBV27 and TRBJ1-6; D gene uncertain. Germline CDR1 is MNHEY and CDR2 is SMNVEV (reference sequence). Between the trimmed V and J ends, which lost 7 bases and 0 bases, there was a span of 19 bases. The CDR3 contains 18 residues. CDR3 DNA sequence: TGTGCCAGCAAGGTCTTGGAGGGAGCGAGCTCCTATAATTCACCCCTCCACTTT. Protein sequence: CASKVLEGASSYNSPLHF.

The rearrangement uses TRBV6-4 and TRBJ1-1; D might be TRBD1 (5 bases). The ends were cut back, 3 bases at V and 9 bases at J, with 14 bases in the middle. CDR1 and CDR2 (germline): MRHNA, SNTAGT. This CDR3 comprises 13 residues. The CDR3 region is CASSEDWGRKAFF. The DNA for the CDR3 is TGTGCCAGCAGTGAGGATTGGGGGAGGAAAGCTTTCTTT.

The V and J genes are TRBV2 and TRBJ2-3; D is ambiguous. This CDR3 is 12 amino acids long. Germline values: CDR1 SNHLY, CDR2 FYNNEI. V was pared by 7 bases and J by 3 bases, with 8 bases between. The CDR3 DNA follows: TGTGCCAGCATTAGAACGACAGATACGCAGTATTTT. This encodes CASIRTTDTQYF.

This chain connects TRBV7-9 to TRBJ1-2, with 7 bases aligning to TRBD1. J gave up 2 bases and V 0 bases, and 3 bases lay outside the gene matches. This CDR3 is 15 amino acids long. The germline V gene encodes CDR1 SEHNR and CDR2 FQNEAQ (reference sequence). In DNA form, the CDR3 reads TGTGCCAGCAGCTTAGCTGCGGGACAGAACTATGGCTACACCTTC. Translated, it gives CASSLAAGQNYGYTF.

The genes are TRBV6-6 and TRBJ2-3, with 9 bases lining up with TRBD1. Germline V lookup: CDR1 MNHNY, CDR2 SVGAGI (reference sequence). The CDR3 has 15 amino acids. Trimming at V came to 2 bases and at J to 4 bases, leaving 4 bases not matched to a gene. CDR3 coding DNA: TGTGCCAGCAGTTACACAGGACAGGGGTCAGATACGCAGTATTTT. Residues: CASSYTGQGSDTQYF.

The CDR3 DNA reads as TGTGCCTGGAGGGGGGGGCCCGGCTATGGCTACACCTTC. It yields the protein CAWRGGPGYGYTF. The genes are TRBV30 and TRBJ1-2; D is possibly TRBD1 (6 bases). CDR1 GTSNPN and CDR2 SVGIG come from the germline V gene (reference sequence). The V end lost 3 bases, the J end lost 4 bases, and 12 bases lay between the germline ends. This CDR3 spans 13 amino acids.

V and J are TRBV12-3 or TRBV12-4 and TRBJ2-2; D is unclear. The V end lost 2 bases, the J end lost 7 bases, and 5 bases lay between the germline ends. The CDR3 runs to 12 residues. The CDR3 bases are TGTGCCAGCAGTTTAAGGAGCGGGGAGCTGTTTTTT. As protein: CASSLRSGELFF.

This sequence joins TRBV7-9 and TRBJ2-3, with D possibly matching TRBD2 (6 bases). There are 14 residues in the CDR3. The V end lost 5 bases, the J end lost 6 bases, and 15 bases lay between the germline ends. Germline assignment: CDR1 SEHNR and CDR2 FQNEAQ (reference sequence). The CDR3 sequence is CASSPAGGWDTQYF. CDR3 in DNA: TGTGCCAGCAGCCCAGCGGGCGGTTGGGATACGCAGTATTTT.

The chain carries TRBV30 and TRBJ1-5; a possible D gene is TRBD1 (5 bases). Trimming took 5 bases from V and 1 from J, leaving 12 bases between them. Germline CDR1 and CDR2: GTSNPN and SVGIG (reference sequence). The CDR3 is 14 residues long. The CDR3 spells CAWGGATSNQPQHF. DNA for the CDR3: TGTGCCTGGGGGGGAGCTACGAGCAATCAGCCCCAGCATTTT.

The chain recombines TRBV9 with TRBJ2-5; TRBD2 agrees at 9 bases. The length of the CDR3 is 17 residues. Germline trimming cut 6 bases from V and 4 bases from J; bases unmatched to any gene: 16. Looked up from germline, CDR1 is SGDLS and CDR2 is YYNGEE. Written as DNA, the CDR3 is TGTGCCAGCACCGGGGGATCGATTAGCGGGGGAAGAGAGACCCAGTACTTC. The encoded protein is CASTGGSISGGRETQYF.

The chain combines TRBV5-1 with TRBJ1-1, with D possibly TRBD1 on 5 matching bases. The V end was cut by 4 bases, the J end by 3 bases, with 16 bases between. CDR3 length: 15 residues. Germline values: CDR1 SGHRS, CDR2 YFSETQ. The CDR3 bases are TGCGCCAGCAGCAGGGCAGGGTTATTTGACACTGAAGCTTTCTTT. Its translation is CASSRAGLFDTEAFF. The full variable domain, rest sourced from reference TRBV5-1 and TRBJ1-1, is KAGVTQTPRYLIKTRGQQVTLSCSPISGHRSVSWYQQTPGQGLQFLFEYFSETQRNKGNFPGRFSGRQFSNSRSEMNVSTLELGDSALYLCASSRAGLFDTEAFFGQGTRLTVV.

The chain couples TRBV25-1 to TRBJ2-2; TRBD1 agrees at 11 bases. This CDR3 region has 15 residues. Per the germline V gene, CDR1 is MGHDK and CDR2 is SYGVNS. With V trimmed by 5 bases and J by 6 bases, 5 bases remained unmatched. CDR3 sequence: CASSKRTGGAGELFF. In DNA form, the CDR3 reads TGTGCCAGCAGTAAGCGGACAGGGGGCGCCGGGGAGCTGTTTTTT.

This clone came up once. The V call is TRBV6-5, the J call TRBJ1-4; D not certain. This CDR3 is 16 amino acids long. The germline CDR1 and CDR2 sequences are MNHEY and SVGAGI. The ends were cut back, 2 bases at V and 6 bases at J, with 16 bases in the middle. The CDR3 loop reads CASSYRSPIYDEKLFF. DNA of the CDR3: TGTGCCAGCAGTTACCGTAGCCCTATCTACGATGAAAAACTGTTTTTT.

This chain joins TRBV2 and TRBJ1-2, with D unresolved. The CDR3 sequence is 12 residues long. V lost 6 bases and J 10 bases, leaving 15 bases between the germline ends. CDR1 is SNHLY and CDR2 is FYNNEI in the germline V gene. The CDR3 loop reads CASSLGPVDYTF. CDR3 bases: TGTGCCAGCAGCTTGGGCCCAGTGGACTACACCTTC.

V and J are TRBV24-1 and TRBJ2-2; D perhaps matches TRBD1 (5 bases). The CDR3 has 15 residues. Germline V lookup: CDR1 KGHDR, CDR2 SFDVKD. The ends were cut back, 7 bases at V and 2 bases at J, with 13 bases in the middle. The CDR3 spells CATRAGAANTGELFF. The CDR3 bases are TGTGCCACCAGGGCTGGGGCGGCAAACACCGGGGAGCTGTTTTTT.

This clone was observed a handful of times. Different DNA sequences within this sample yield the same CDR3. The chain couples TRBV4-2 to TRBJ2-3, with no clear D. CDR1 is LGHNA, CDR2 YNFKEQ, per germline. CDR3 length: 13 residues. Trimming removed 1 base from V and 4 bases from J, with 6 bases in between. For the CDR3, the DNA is TGTGCCAGCAGCCAAGTTGGCCCAGATACGCAGTATTTT. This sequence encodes CASSQVGPDTQYF.

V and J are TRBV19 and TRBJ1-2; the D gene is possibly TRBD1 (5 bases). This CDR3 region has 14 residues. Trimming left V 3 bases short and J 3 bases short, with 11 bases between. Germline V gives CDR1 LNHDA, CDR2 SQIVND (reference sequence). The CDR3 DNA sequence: TGTGCCAGTAGTATCGGGGGGGTTGACTATGGCTACACCTTC. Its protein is CASSIGGVDYGYTF.

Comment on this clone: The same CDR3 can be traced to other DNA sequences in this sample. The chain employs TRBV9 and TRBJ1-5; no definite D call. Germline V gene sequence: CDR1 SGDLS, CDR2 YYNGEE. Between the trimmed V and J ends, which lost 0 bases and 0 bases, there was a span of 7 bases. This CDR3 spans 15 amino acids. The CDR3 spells CASSVGGYSNQPQHF. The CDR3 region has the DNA TGTGCCAGCAGCGTAGGAGGTTATAGCAATCAGCCCCAGCATTTT.

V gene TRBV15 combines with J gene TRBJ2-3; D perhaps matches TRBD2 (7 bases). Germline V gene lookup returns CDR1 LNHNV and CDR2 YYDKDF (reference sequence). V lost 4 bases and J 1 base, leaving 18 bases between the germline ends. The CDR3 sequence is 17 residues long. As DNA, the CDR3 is TGTGCCACCAGCATTAGGGGGAGGGTGTGGGGCACAGATACGCAGTATTTT. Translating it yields CATSIRGRVWGTDTQYF.

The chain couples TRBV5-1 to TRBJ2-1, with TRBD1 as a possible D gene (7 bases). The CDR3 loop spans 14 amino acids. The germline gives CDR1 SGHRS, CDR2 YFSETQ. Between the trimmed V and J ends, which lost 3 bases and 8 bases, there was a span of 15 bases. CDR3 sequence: CASSSGGRLDEQFF. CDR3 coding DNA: TGCGCCAGCAGCTCAGGGGGGCGATTGGATGAGCAGTTCTTC.

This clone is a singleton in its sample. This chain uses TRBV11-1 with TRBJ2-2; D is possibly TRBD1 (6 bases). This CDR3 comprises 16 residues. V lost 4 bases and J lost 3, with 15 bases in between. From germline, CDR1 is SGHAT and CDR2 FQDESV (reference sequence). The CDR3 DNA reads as TGTGCCAGCAGCTGGGCAGGGGTATCTGACACCGGGGAGCTGTTTTTT. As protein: CASSWAGVSDTGELFF.

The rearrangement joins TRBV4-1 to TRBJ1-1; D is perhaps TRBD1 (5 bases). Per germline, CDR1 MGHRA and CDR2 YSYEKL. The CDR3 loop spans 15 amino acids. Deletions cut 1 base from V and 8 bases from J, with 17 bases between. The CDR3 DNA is TGCGCCAGCAGCCAAGTCGCCGGACAAATGTTCGAAGCTTTCTTT. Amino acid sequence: CASSQVAGQMFEAFF.

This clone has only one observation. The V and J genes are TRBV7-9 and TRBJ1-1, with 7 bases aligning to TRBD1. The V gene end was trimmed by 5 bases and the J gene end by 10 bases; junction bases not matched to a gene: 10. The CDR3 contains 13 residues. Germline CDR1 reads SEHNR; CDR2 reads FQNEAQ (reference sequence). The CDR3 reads CASSPDRINPAFF. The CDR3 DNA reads TGTGCCAGCAGCCCGGACAGGATTAATCCAGCTTTCTTT.

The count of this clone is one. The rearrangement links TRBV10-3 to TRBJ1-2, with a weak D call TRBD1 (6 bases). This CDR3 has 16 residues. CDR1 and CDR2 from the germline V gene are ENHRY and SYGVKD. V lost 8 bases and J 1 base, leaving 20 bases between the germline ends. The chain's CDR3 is CAIQRQEAALNYGYTF. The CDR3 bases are TGTGCCATCCAACGACAGGAAGCGGCCCTTAACTATGGCTACACCTTC.